This TCR beta chain is drawn from a study of blood T cell repertoires in COVID-19 (dated by TCRdb to 2020 to 2021). Regarding the research as a whole: Samples covering the acute and convalescent phases of COVID-19 were provided by collaborators in the United States, Italy and Spain. The repertoires were released in a freely available public database meant as a resource for research on the immune response to SARS-CoV-2. The prospective study material was composed of cDNA or gDNA derived from T cells, B-cell-depleted T cells, or PBMCs. The dataset comprised deeply sampled blood TCRbeta repertoires from subjects exposed to, actively infected with, or recovered from COVID-19. HLA class I and class II types, where available, came from metadata supplied by the sample provider rather than from assay-based typing. Samples were obtained from the ongoing ImmuneRACE study (first 160 participants) and from 1,000 to 1,500 subjects provided by 6 global collaborators. Nearly every sample came with metadata listing a de-identified subject ID, COVID-19 status, age in years and sex. What the study reported, not specific to this receptor: How much clinical and demographic metadata was included differed by source and by participant, and the metadata was provided uncurated.

Details on this clone: It has no known antigen specificity. The input lacks base qualities; no much larger clone sits a single base away.

The CDR3 measures 15 amino acids from cysteine to phenylalanine. Of all the DNA, just the CDR3 is kept, 45 bases in frame from base 1. The germline V gene specifies SNHLY as CDR1 and FYNNEI as CDR2. Trimming at the junction amounts to 4 bases on V and 0 bases on J, and the germline ends lie 10 bases apart. TCRbeta CDR3 regions were amplified from genomic DNA by means of the immunoSEQ Assay, a bias-controlled multiplex PCR. The paper's data handling went like this. The number of nucleated cells in each sample was estimated from the amplification of reference gene primers within the assay. To quantify the absolute abundance of each unique TCRbeta CDR3 rearrangement, sequence reads were collapsed and filtered. For each sample, productive Simpson clonality was calculated by taking the square root of Simpson's diversity index across productive rearrangements. This is the immuneACCESS table as TCRdb keeps it, with only in-frame sequences that have V and J called. A part of the clones is gone; compared with another copy, unresolved V genes explain less than half, and the rest is unexplained. For V, J and clone size, that table is used; D and trimming come from the DNA. The sample yields about 360,000 clones; around 87% were counted once. In total, the top ten clones hold about 3% of the sample.

Whole blood was collected in K2EDTA tubes by collaborating institutions according to the institutions' own protocols. Collaborator samples were shipped for TCRbeta analysis as frozen whole blood, isolated PBMCs, or DNA extracted from either sample type. The sequenced sample was peripheral blood. Recombination connected TRBV2 to TRBJ1-5; the D segment could be TRBD1, given 5 matching bases. The sequence derives from a human donor in a cohort sampled during active COVID-19. This receptor has the CDR3 CASSGQGVSNQPQHF. The sequenced DNA is TGTGCCAGCAGTGGGCAGGGCGTTAGCAATCAGCCCCAGCATTTT.